Below, 30 T cell receptor beta chains from the same sample are listed, as sequenced in a study of cytomegalovirus exposure and HLA in healthy donors (dated by TCRdb to between 2016 and 2019). To prepare the library, the immunoSEQ multiplex PCR assay was applied. For the multiplex PCR, a mixture combining 60 forward primers for TCR Vbeta segments and 13 reverse primers for TCR Jbeta segments was used. TCRdb mirrors the immuneACCESS table, restricted to in-frame sequences. Some clones are absent from its copies; in checked studies, under half trace to an unresolved V gene, and the reason for the others is unknown. This sample comprises some 100,000 clones, roughly three quarters of them detected only once. The ten top clones hold 3.5% to 5% of the sample. Sequencing used PBMCs. Receptor source: a female donor in good health and CMV-seropositive.

V and J are TRBV6-5 and TRBJ1-2; TRBD1 matches 9 bases. The CDR3 is made up of 15 amino acids. Per the germline V gene, CDR1 is MNHEY and CDR2 is SVGAGI. V lost 4 bases, J lost 8 bases, and 11 bases stayed unmatched. CDR3 residues: CASSSSPGTGNGYTF. The CDR3 DNA reads TGTGCCAGCAGTTCCAGTCCCGGGACAGGGAACGGCTACACCTTC.

This clone was observed once. This chain joins TRBV30 and TRBJ2-3; TRBD1 matches 7 bases. This CDR3 region has 15 residues. Germline V gene data show CDR1 as GTSNPN and CDR2 as SVGIG (reference sequence). V was clipped by 2 bases and J by 4 bases; unmatched bases: 9. CDR3 sequence: CAWSFGDSSADTQYF. In DNA form, the CDR3 reads TGTGCCTGGAGTTTCGGGGACAGTTCCGCAGATACGCAGTATTTT.

This chain uses TRBV30 with TRBJ2-3; D may be TRBD1 (5 bases). Germline lookup yields CDR1 GTSNPN and CDR2 SVGIG (reference sequence). V lost 4 bases and J lost 0, with 5 bases in between. The length of the CDR3 is 12 residues. CDR3 residues: CAWTGSTDTQYF. The DNA of the CDR3 is TGTGCCTGGACAGGGAGCACAGATACGCAGTATTTT.

The rearrangement joins TRBV6-7 to TRBJ1-5; D perhaps matches TRBD1 (6 bases). TRBV6-7 is annotated as an ORF whose role is uncertain. The CDR3 runs 16 residues. Trimming pared 2 bases from V and 5 bases from J, leaving 16 bases between. CDR3: CASSYGQGLRDQPQHF. CDR3 DNA: TGTGCCAGCAGTTACGGCCAGGGGTTGAGGGATCAGCCCCAGCATTTT.

The J gene is TRBJ2-7, the V gene TRBV10-2; no reliable D call. The CDR3 has 13 residues. The germline V gene encodes CDR1 WSHSY and CDR2 SAAADI. The germline V and J ends were trimmed by 4 bases and 0 bases, with 7 bases remaining between them. CDR3 DNA sequence: TGCGCCAGCAGTGTGGCTCGCTCCTACGAGCAGTACTTC. Its translation is CASSVARSYEQYF.

CDR3 sequence (DNA): TGTGCCAGCAGCTTGCCCCTAAGGGGGCGGCATCAGCCCCAGCATTTT. It specifies CASSLPLRGRHQPQHF. This chain links TRBV5-8 with TRBJ1-5, with 7 bases aligning to TRBD1. The germline V gene encodes CDR1 SGHTS and CDR2 YDEGEE. CDR3 length: 16 amino acids. V gave up 1 base and J gave up 5 bases; unmatched junction bases: 9.

This clone appeared a few times. The chain joins TRBV19 to TRBJ2-7; 10 bases are a match to TRBD1. This CDR3 has 14 amino acids. The V gene's germline CDR1 is LNHDA and CDR2 SQIVND (reference sequence). V shed 10 bases, J shed 3 bases, and the junction held 9 bases outside the gene matches. CDR3 sequence (DNA): TGTGCCACCTCGCCGACAGGGGGCTTCTACGAGCAGTACTTC. Translation: CATSPTGGFYEQYF.

V usage is TRBV4-1 and J usage is TRBJ2-7; the match to TRBD2 covers 12 bases. In germline, CDR1 is MGHRA, CDR2 YSYEKL. Trimming removed 3 bases from V and 3 bases from J; junction bases left unmatched: 3. The length of the CDR3 is 15 residues. CDR3 sequence: CASSHRLAGDYEQYF. The CDR3 DNA follows: TGCGCCAGCAGCCACCGACTAGCGGGAGACTACGAGCAGTACTTC.

This clone turned up a few times. The V and J genes are TRBV10-3 and TRBJ2-3; 16 bases line up with TRBD2. Looked up from germline, CDR1 is ENHRY and CDR2 is SYGVKD. The CDR3 is 15 residues long. V dropped 0 bases and J dropped 10; count of bases not matched to a gene: 1. The CDR3: CAISESGTSGRAQYF. The DNA for the CDR3 is TGTGCCATCAGTGAGTCGGGGACTAGCGGGAGGGCGCAGTATTTT.

The gene calls are TRBV29-1 and TRBJ2-1, with a weak D call TRBD2 (6 bases). Trimming took off 3 bases at V and 2 bases at J, with 11 bases between the two ends. Germline CDR1 and CDR2: SQVTM and ANQGSEA. This CDR3 is 14 amino acids long. The CDR3 sequence: CSVDGGGPYNEQFF. In DNA form, the CDR3 reads TGCAGCGTTGATGGGGGAGGACCCTACAATGAGCAGTTCTTC.

The CDR3 nucleotides read TGTGCCAGCAGTTCCCAGGGCACTGAAGCTTTCTTT. Translated: CASSSQGTEAFF. The V gene is TRBV27, the J gene TRBJ1-1; TRBD1 might be the D (5 bases). V lost 4 bases and J 4 bases, leaving 7 bases between the germline ends. This CDR3 region has 12 residues. Germline V lookup: CDR1 MNHEY, CDR2 SMNVEV (reference sequence).

The J gene is TRBJ2-2, the V gene TRBV19, with a possible D match to TRBD2 (6 bases). Germline lookup yields CDR1 LNHDA and CDR2 SQIVND (reference sequence). V was cut by 9 bases and J by 4 bases, with 9 bases left in between. This CDR3 spans 12 amino acids. The CDR3 region is CARETSTGELFF. CDR3 nucleotides: TGTGCCAGGGAGACTAGCACCGGGGAGCTGTTTTTT. Filled out from reference TRBV19 and TRBJ2-2, the complete variable domain reads DGGITQSPKYLFRKEGQNVTLSCEQNLNHDAMYWYRQDPGQGLRLIYYSQIVNDFQKGDIAEGYSVSREKKESFPLTVTSAQKNPTAFYLCARETSTGELFFGEGSRLTVL.

The J gene is TRBJ1-5, the V gene TRBV18; the D is unclear. The germline V gene has CDR1 KGHSH and CDR2 LQKENI. Trimming took off 6 bases at V and 0 bases at J, with 9 bases between the two ends. The CDR3 sequence is 14 residues long. CDR3 bases: TGTGCCAGCTCTCGGGATATTAGCAATCAGCCCCAGCATTTT. It yields the protein CASSRDISNQPQHF.

This chain uses TRBV5-4 with TRBJ2-2; 7 bases fit TRBD1. V was pared by 6 bases and J by 4 bases, with 9 bases of the junction left unmatched. The CDR3 contains 15 residues. Germline lookup yields CDR1 SGHNT and CDR2 YYREEE (reference sequence). DNA of the CDR3: TGTGCCAGCAAAACTACAGGGGCGAGCACCGGGGAGCTGTTTTTT. Its translation is CASKTTGASTGELFF.

The V call is TRBV6-4, the J call TRBJ1-2; 11 nucleotides match TRBD1. Germline V gives CDR1 MRHNA, CDR2 SNTAGT. The trim removed 3 bases at V and 4 bases at J, leaving 7 bases unmatched. This CDR3 comprises 16 residues. The CDR3 protein is CASSESAGQGGYGYTF. The DNA of the CDR3 is TGTGCCAGCAGTGAATCCGCGGGACAGGGGGGCTATGGCTACACCTTC.

J is TRBJ1-2 and V is TRBV5-8; 8 positions match TRBD1. V dropped 0 bases and J dropped 3; count of bases not matched to a gene: 4. CDR1 and CDR2 from the germline V gene are SGHTS and YDEGEE. The CDR3 consists of 15 residues. The CDR3 protein is CASSLGTGLYYGYTF. The CDR3 DNA sequence: TGTGCCAGCAGCTTGGGGACAGGGCTTTACTATGGCTACACCTTC.

The chain joins TRBV19 to TRBJ2-7; D might be TRBD1 (6 bases). CDR1 and CDR2 from the germline V gene are LNHDA and SQIVND (reference sequence). CDR3 size: 16 residues. Between the trimmed V and J ends, which lost 1 base and 2 bases, there was a span of 15 bases. CDR3 sequence: CASSIARAEGAYEQYF. For the CDR3, the DNA is TGTGCCAGTAGTATAGCAAGGGCAGAGGGGGCCTACGAGCAGTACTTC.

This chain joins TRBV27 and TRBJ2-3; unclear D gene. Trimming removed 6 bases from V and 1 base from J, with 8 bases in between. In germline, CDR1 is MNHEY, CDR2 SMNVEV (reference sequence). This CDR3 is built from 13 residues. This CDR3 is CASRLYGTDTQYF. CDR3 DNA: TGTGCCAGCAGACTCTACGGCACAGATACGCAGTATTTT.

The V call is TRBV30, the J call TRBJ2-5, with 8 positions matching TRBD2. Matching the DNA end better, TRBJ2-7 makes the J call doubtful. This CDR3 has 14 amino acids. Germline V gene sequence: CDR1 GTSNPN, CDR2 SVGIG (reference sequence). CDR3 coding DNA: TGTGCCTGGGCACTAGCGGAAAGCTCCTACGAGCAGTACTTC. It encodes CAWALAESSYEQYF.

DNA of the CDR3: TGTGCCAGTAGTATAGCCCCCACGGGGACAGATACGCAGTATTTT. Its translation: CASSIAPTGTDTQYF. The chain is built from TRBV19 and TRBJ2-3, with a weak D call TRBD2 (5 bases). Germline V CDR1 and CDR2: LNHDA, SQIVND (reference sequence). The V gene lost 1 base and the J gene lost 3 bases, with 11 bases spanning the gap. There are 15 residues in the CDR3.

The V gene is TRBV27, the J gene TRBJ2-5, with TRBD2 matching over 9 bases. Losses at the gene ends were 6 bases for V and 2 bases for J; bases not matched to a gene: 13. The length of the CDR3 is 17 residues. Germline V gene lookup returns CDR1 MNHEY and CDR2 SMNVEV (reference sequence). For the CDR3, the DNA is TGTGCCAGCAGAAGGCTACCGACGACTAGCGGACAAGAGACCCAGTACTTC. It yields the protein CASRRLPTTSGQETQYF.

The chain employs TRBV6-1 and TRBJ1-1; D ambiguous. The CDR3 length is 14 residues. Germline loops: CDR1 MNHNS, CDR2 SASEGT. The V and J ends lost 2 bases and 1 base respectively, with 8 bases between them. The DNA for the CDR3 is TGTGCCAGCAGTGAACTTCGGGAGAACACTGAAGCTTTCTTT. Amino acids: CASSELRENTEAFF.

The chain couples TRBV5-1 to TRBJ2-2; 8 bases are shared with TRBD2. With V trimmed by 5 bases and J by 0 bases, 0 bases remained unmatched. This CDR3 has 14 amino acids. Per germline, CDR1 SGHRS and CDR2 YFSETQ. CDR3 protein: CASRREANTGELFF. The CDR3 nucleotides are TGCGCCAGCAGGCGGGAGGCGAACACCGGGGAGCTGTTTTTT.

V gene TRBV9 combines with J gene TRBJ2-1, with D unresolved. Trimming shortened V by 0 bases and J by 6 bases, and 10 bases separated the two germline ends. Per germline, CDR1 SGDLS and CDR2 YYNGEE. This CDR3 has 14 residues. Here the CDR3 reads CASSVEERGNEQFF. The CDR3 DNA follows: TGTGCCAGCAGCGTAGAGGAGAGAGGCAATGAGCAGTTCTTC.

This clone occurred once. This chain links TRBV7-9 with TRBJ2-7; no reliable D call. Deletions cut 3 bases from V and 7 bases from J, with 10 bases between. Per germline, CDR1 SEHNR and CDR2 FQNEAQ (reference sequence). The CDR3 totals 12 residues. The CDR3 nucleotides read TGTGCCAGCAGCTTCTCAACTTTAGAGCAGTACTTC. Its translation is CASSFSTLEQYF.

This sequence joins TRBV5-6 and TRBJ2-5, with 9 bases identical to TRBD2. The germline V gene encodes CDR1 SGHDT and CDR2 YYEEEE. The V gene end was trimmed by 1 base and the J gene end by 5 bases; junction bases not matched to a gene: 6. The CDR3 is made up of 15 amino acids. The CDR3: CASSLSGRSGETQYF. DNA for the CDR3: TGTGCCAGCAGCTTGAGCGGGAGGAGCGGGGAGACCCAGTACTTC.

This clone has a single count. The V and J genes are TRBV7-2 and TRBJ1-2; TRBD1 matches 9 bases. This CDR3 region has 16 residues. The junction had 7 bases not matched to a gene; V was cut back by 0 bases and J by 5 bases. Germline V gene data show CDR1 as SGHTA and CDR2 as FQGNSA. Written as DNA, the CDR3 is TGTGCCAGCAGCTTAGCGGGACAGGGCACAAATTATGGCTACACCTTC. It codes for CASSLAGQGTNYGYTF.

This clone was counted a single time. This chain links TRBV7-2 with TRBJ2-1; a possible D gene is TRBD2 (5 bases). V shed 3 bases and J shed 10 bases, with 13 bases lying between them. The CDR3 runs to 13 residues. Germline CDR1 SGHTA, CDR2 FQGNSA. The CDR3 sequence: CASSFPPSREQFF. DNA for the CDR3: TGTGCCAGCAGCTTTCCCCCTAGCCGAGAGCAGTTCTTC.

This clone was found once. The chain joins TRBV6-8 to TRBJ1-5; TRBD1 matches 7 bases. V gave up 6 bases and J gave up 7 bases; unmatched junction bases: 15. The CDR3 consists of 16 residues. CDR1 MNHGY and CDR2 SAAAGT come from the germline V gene. The CDR3 sequence is CASSQDRENRYQPQHF. For the CDR3, the DNA is TGTGCCAGCAGCCAAGACAGGGAGAACCGTTACCAGCCCCAGCATTTT.

The chain uses TRBV28 and TRBJ2-1; D possibly corresponds to TRBD1 (6 bases). The CDR3 sequence is 16 residues long. CDR1 and CDR2 (germline): MDHEN, SYDVKM. Trimming removed 5 bases from V and 0 bases from J, with 14 bases in between. The CDR3 coding sequence is TGTGCCAGCAGTCAAACAGGGTTCAGCTCCTACAATGAGCAGTTCTTC. As protein: CASSQTGFSSYNEQFF.